This T cell receptor beta chain was identified in a study of blood T cell repertoires in COVID-19. This clone has a single count. Only in-frame clones appear in the TCRdb table, and some are missing; sequencing was by immunoSEQ multiplex PCR. The sample lists about 320,000 clones; 75% to 90% were seen once. Looked up from germline, CDR1 is MNHEY and CDR2 is SVGAGI. V was clipped by 2 bases and J by 4 bases, with 8 bases between them. CDR3 size: 13 residues. This sequence was found in a man between 60 and 75 years old who had recovered from COVID-19. The chain recombines TRBV6-5 with TRBJ1-2; D not certain. Sequencing was done on a sample of PBMCs or T cells enriched from blood (not recorded which). The CDR3 region has the DNA TGTGCCAGCAGTTACGCGGCCCTCTATGGCTACACCTTC. It translates to CASSYAALYGYTF.